This record covers a single TCR beta chain. Treatment in this sample: oral pan-JAK inhibitor, 5-10 mg twice daily. Peripheral blood and lesional scalp punch biopsies came from alopecia areata patients. Following extraction, RNA underwent reverse transcription to cDNA, which served as the sequencing template. Method: immunoSEQ multiplex PCR; TCRdb's copy keeps in-frame clones and lacks some. Altogether about 190,000 clones are present, 60% being singletons, with the ten largest covering 1%. This specimen comes from a study of CD8+ T cells in alopecia areata. Germline V lookup: CDR1 SNHLY, CDR2 FYNNEI. The CDR3 length is 13 residues. V lost 3 bases to trimming and J lost 6 bases, with 12 bases between them.

This chain joins TRBV2 and TRBJ2-7, with D perhaps being TRBD1 or TRBD2 (5 bases each). The source material was CD4+ T cells sorted from blood, sampled at week 24, from a patient treated with tofacitinib. The TCR comes from a human donor with alopecia areata. The CDR3 loop reads CASSDLRGIEQYF. CDR3 nucleotide sequence: TGTGCCAGCAGTGACTTGAGGGGAATCGAGCAGTACTTC.